This T cell receptor beta chain was identified in a study of CD8 T cells in Susac syndrome. Study outcomes and limitations: That the number of individuals in its TCR sequencing and HLA analysis was relatively small was acknowledged by the study.

An input of roughly 0.5 to 1 ug of RNA was subjected to reverse transcription using random hexamers. TCRdb reprocessed the immunoSEQ multiplex PCR reads with MiXCR, giving one entry per CDR3 protein. The repertoire consists of 150,000 to 250,000 distinct CDR3 sequences, with about 95% occurring once and the leading ten covering approximately 0.093%. Patients with stable or active relapsing-remitting disease, all of them treatment-naive, made up the multiple sclerosis controls. CD8+ and CD4+ T cells were negatively isolated; TEMRA cells were FACS-enriched. The CDR3 extends over 13 amino acids. Germline V CDR1 and CDR2: GTSNPN, SVGIG (reference sequence). V lost 1 base to trimming and J lost 4 bases, with 8 bases between them. This clonotype has a single count. The antigen is unknown.

The rearrangement links TRBV30 to TRBJ2-1; D possibly matches TRBD1 or TRBD2 (5 bases each). The sample consisted of CD4+ T cells from PBMCs. The source of this sequence is a human donor with multiple sclerosis. The CDR3 loop is CAWSGGAYNEQFF. The CDR3 nucleotides are TGTGCCTGGAGTGGAGGGGCTTACAATGAGCAGTTCTTC.